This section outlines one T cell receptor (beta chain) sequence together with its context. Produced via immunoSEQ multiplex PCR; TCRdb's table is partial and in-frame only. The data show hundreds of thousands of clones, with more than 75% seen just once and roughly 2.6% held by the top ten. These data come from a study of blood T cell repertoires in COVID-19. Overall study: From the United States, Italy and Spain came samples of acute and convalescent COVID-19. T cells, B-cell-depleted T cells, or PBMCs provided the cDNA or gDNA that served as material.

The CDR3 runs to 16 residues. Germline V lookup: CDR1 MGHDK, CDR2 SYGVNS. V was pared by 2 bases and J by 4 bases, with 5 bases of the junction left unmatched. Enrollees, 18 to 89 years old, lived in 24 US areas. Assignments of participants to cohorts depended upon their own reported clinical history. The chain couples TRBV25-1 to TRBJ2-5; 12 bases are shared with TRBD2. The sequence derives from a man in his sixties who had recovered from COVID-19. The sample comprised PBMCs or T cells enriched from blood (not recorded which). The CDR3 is CASSELSSGGAETQYF. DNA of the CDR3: TGTGCCAGCAGTGAACTTTCTAGCGGGGGGGCAGAGACCCAGTACTTC. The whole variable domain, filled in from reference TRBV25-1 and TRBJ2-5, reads EADIYQTPRYLVIGTGKKITLECSQTMGHDKMYWYQQDPGMELHLIHYSYGVNSTEKGDLSSESTVSRIRTEHFPLTLESARPSHTSQYLCASSELSSGGAETQYFGPGTRLLVL.